The clone carrying this T cell receptor (beta chain) came up a few times. Antigen unknown. This sample stems from a study of blood T cells in healthy people across ages. Findings of the study overall: Aged donors had fewer naive CD4+ cells and lower diversity than long-lived donors.

This CDR3 comprises 16 residues. The germline V gene has CDR1 SGHVS and CDR2 FNYEAQ. V was shortened by 5 bases and J by 2 bases, with 17 bases between the two germline ends. Alongside a J-beta primer mix, a sample-barcoded 5' primer served in a second PCR lasting about 6 to 11 cycles. Every sample gave at least 2.5 million paired-end reads containing CDR3. TCRdb processed the 5' RACE reads anew with MiXCR; each CDR3 protein has one entry. The sample holds hundreds of thousands of distinct CDR3 sequences, 32% seen once. Each sample yielded at least 7 million isolated PBMCs. There were at least 6 micrograms of total RNA extracted from every sample.

This TCR was recovered from a woman aged 80 or over in good health. The V and J genes are TRBV7-6 and TRBJ2-3; a possible D gene is TRBD2 (7 bases). Sequenced material: blood. CDR3 region: CASSPMGGTITDTQYF. The CDR3 DNA reads TGTGCCAGCAGCCCGATGGGGGGGACAATCACAGATACGCAGTATTTT. The variable domain in full, completed from reference TRBV7-6 and TRBJ2-3, reads GAGVSQSPRYKVTKRGQDVALRCDPISGHVSLYWYRQALGQGPEFLTYFNYEAQQDKSGLPNDRFSAERPEGSISTLTIQRTEQRDSAMYRCASSPMGGTITDTQYFGPGTRLTVL.